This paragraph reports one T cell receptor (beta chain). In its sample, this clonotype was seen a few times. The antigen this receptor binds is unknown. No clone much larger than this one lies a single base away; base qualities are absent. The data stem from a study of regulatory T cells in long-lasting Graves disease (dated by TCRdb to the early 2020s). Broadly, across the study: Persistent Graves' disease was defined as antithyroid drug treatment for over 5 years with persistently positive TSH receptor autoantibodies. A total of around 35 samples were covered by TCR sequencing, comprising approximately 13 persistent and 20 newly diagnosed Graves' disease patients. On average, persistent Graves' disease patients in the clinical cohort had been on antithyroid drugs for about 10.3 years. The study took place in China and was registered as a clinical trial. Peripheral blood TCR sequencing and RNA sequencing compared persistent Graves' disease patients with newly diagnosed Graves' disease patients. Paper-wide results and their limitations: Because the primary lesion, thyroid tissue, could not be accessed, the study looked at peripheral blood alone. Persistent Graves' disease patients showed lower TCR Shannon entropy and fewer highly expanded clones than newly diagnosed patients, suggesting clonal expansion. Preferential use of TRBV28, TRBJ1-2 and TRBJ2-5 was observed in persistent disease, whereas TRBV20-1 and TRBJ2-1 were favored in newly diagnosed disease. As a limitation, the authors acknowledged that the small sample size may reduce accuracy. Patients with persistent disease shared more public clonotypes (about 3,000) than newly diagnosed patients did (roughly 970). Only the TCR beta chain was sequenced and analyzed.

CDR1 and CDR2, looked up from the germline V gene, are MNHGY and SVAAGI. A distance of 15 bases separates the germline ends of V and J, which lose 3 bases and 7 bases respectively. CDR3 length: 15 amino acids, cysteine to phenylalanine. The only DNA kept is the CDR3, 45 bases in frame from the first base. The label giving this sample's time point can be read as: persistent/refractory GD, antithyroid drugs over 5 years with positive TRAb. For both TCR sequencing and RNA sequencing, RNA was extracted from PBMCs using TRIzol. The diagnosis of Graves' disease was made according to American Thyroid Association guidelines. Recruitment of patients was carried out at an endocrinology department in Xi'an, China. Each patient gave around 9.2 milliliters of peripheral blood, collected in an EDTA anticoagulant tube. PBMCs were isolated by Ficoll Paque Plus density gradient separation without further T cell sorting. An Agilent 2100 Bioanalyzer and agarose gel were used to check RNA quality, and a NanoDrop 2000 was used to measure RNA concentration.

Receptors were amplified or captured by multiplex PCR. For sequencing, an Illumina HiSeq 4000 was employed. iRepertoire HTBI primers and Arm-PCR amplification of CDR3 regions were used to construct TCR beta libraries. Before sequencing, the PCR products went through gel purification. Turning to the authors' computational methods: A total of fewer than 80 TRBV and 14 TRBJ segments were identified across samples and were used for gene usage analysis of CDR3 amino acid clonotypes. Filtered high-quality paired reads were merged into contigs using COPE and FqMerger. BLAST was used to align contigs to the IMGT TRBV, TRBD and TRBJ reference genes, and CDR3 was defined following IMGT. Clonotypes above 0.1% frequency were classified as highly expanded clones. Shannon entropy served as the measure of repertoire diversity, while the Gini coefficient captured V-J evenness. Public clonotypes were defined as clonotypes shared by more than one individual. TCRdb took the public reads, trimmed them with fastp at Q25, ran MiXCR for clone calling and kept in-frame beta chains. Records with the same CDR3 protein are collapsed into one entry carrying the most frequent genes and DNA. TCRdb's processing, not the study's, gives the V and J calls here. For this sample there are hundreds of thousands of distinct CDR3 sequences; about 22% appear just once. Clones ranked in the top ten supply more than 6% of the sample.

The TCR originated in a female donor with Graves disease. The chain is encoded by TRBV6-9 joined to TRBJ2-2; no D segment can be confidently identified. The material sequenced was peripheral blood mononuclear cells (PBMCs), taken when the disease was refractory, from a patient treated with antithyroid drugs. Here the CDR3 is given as CASSYGGPRGGELFF. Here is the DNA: TGTGCCAGCAGTTACGGCGGACCGCGAGGCGGGGAGCTGTTTTTT.